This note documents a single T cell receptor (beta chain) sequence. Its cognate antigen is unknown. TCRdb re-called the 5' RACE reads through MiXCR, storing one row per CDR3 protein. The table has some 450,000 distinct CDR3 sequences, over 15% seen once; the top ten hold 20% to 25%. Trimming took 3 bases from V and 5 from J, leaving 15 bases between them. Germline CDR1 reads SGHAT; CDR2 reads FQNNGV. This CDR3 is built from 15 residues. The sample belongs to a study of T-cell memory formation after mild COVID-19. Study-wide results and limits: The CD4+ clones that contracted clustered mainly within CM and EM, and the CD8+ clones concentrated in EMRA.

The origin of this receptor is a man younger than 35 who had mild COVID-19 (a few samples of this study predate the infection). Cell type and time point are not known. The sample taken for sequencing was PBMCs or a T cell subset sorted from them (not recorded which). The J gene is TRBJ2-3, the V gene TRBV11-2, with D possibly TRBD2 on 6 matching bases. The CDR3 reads CASSFLYGGGDTQYF. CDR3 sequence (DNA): TGTGCCAGCAGCTTTCTGTACGGGGGAGGAGATACGCAGTATTTT.